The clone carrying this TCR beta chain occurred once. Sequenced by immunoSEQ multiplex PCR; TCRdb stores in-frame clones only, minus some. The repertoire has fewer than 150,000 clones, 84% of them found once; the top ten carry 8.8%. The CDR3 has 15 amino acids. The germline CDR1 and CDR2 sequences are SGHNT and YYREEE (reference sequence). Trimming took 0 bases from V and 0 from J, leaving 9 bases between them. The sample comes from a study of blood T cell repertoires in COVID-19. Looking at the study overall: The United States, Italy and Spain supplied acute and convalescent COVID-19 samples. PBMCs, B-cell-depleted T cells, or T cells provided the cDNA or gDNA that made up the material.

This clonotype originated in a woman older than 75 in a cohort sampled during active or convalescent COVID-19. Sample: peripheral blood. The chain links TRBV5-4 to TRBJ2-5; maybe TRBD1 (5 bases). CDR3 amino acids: CASSLGQPYQETQYF. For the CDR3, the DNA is TGTGCCAGCAGCTTGGGACAGCCGTACCAAGAGACCCAGTACTTC.